This is a list of T cell receptor beta chains from one sample in a study of T cell responses to AZD1222 COVID-19 vaccine. Assay: immunoSEQ multiplex PCR; the TCRdb copy retains only in-frame clones and omits some. The table records approximately 180,000 clones, 88% of them present only once. Material: peripheral blood, obtained on day 0 of AZD1222 vaccination. The receptors shown here come from an adult in good health. Both conserved end residues are part of each CDR3. D genes are given only for firm matches. Some rows have no size entry. The others give once, few or many, or a class for an expanded clone.

abundance,j_gene,v_gene,len,d_gene,CDR3aa,CDR3nt
.,TRBJ2-1,TRBV6-1,15,TRBD2,CASSDLAGGPGEQFF,TGTGCCAGCAGTGATCTAGCGGGGGGGCCGGGTGAGCAGTTCTTC
.,TRBJ2-7,TRBV14,15,.,CASSQGLSNSYEQYF,TGTGCCAGCAGCCAAGGGCTCTCCAATTCCTACGAGCAGTACTTC
.,TRBJ2-2,TRBV29-1,14,.,CSVPTDSNTGELFF,TGCAGCGTACCGACGGATTCGAACACCGGGGAGCTGTTTTTT
.,TRBJ1-2,TRBV30,12,.,CAWTTGSYGYTF,TGTGCCTGGACTACCGGGTCCTATGGCTACACCTTC
.,TRBJ1-2,TRBV5-5,13,.,CASSLFVNYGYTF,TGTGCCAGCAGCTTGTTTGTGAACTATGGCTACACCTTC
few,TRBJ1-1,TRBV12-3/TRBV12-4,12,.,CASSLPGPEAFF,TGTGCCAGCAGTTTACCGGGACCAGAAGCTTTCTTT
.,TRBJ1-1,TRBV7-8,14,TRBD1,CASSLTGGGTEAFF,TGTGCCAGCAGCCTGACAGGGGGAGGGACTGAAGCTTTCTTT
.,TRBJ1-2,TRBV2,14,.,CASSEFSALFGYTF,TGTGCCAGCAGTGAGTTCTCGGCTCTATTTGGCTACACCTTC
.,TRBJ2-7,TRBV6-5,15,TRBD1,CASSYSETGPHEQYF,TGTGCCAGCAGTTACTCCGAGACAGGGCCCCACGAGCAGTACTTC
.,TRBJ1-1,TRBV10-3,16,TRBD1,CAISESRGPKNTEAFF,TGTGCCATCAGTGAGTCTAGGGGGCCAAAGAACACTGAAGCTTTCTTT
.,TRBJ1-4,TRBV7-9,11,.,CASSRNEKLFF,TGTGCCAGCAGCCGAAATGAAAAACTGTTTTTT
.,TRBJ1-4,TRBV5-6,15,.,CASSLAEGKEEKLFF,TGTGCCAGCAGCTTGGCTGAGGGGAAAGAAGAAAAACTGTTTTTT
.,TRBJ1-2,TRBV20-1,11,TRBD1,CSARTGYGYTF,TGCAGTGCTAGGACAGGGTACGGCTACACCTTC
.,TRBJ2-2,TRBV9,13,.,CASGVSGHGELFF,TGTGCCAGCGGCGTTTCCGGGCACGGGGAGCTGTTTTTT
.,TRBJ2-7,TRBV10-2,15,TRBD2,CASSESIAGGYEQYF,TGCGCCAGCAGTGAGTCGATAGCGGGGGGCTACGAGCAGTACTTC
.,TRBJ2-3,TRBV24-1,15,TRBD2,CATSIGLAGPDTQYF,TGTGCCACCAGTATAGGGCTAGCGGGGCCAGATACGCAGTATTTT
.,TRBJ1-1,TRBV7-4,15,.,CASSLWWRRSTEAFF,TGTGCCAGCAGCTTATGGTGGCGAAGGAGCACTGAAGCTTTCTTT
.,TRBJ1-1,TRBV3-1/TRBV3-2,13,.,CASSQSPDGQAFF,TGTGCCAGCAGCCAATCCCCCGACGGACAAGCTTTCTTT
.,TRBJ2-5,TRBV5-1,15,.,CASSLEVGGAETQYF,TGCGCCAGCAGCTTGGAGGTTGGGGGCGCGGAGACCCAGTACTTC
.,TRBJ1-1,TRBV25-1,15,TRBD1,CASTNLGTGNTEAFF,TGTGCCAGTACAAACCTAGGGACAGGGAACACTGAAGCTTTCTTT
.,TRBJ1-1,TRBV28,14,.,CASSSPRRATEAFF,TGTGCCAGCAGTTCCCCCCGGAGAGCCACTGAAGCTTTCTTT
.,TRBJ1-2,TRBV30,12,.,CAGAQGTYGYTF,TGTGCCGGTGCCCAGGGAACATATGGCTACACCTTC
.,TRBJ2-5,TRBV18,16,TRBD2,CASAPRTSGAQETQYF,TGTGCCAGCGCCCCTAGGACTAGCGGAGCACAAGAGACCCAGTACTTC
.,TRBJ2-7,TRBV27,11,.,CASGGAYEQYF,TGTGCCAGCGGTGGAGCCTACGAGCAGTACTTC
.,TRBJ2-1,TRBV28,14,.,CASSLARYYNEQFF,TGTGCCAGCAGTTTAGCCAGGTACTACAATGAGCAGTTCTTC
.,TRBJ2-3,TRBV5-4,16,TRBD2,CASSIGSGEPGDTQYF,TGTGCCAGCAGCATAGGGAGCGGGGAGCCAGGAGATACGCAGTATTTT
.,TRBJ1-2,TRBV18,16,.,CASSPLKGSANYGYTF,TGTGCCAGCTCACCACTAAAGGGAAGTGCTAACTATGGCTACACCTTC
.,TRBJ1-5,TRBV6-1,15,TRBD1,CASSEGDRSNQPQHF,TGTGCCAGCAGTGAGGGGGACAGAAGCAATCAGCCCCAGCATTTT
once,TRBJ1-1,TRBV7-6,14,TRBD1,CASSTGQANTEAFF,TGTGCCAGCAGCACGGGACAGGCGAACACTGAAGCTTTCTTT
.,TRBJ1-2,TRBV2,12,.,CATSGRNYGYTF,TGTGCCACCTCGGGCAGAAACTATGGCTACACCTTC
.,TRBJ2-7,TRBV7-9,15,TRBD1,CASSQLGQAVRRQYF,TGTGCCAGCAGCCAACTGGGACAGGCTGTTAGAAGGCAGTACTTC
.,TRBJ1-1,TRBV28,16,TRBD1,CASSSETGIMNTEAFF,TGTGCCAGCAGCTCAGAGACAGGGATCATGAACACTGAAGCTTTCTTT
.,TRBJ1-4,TRBV5-1,16,.,CASSLGQGATNEKLFF,TGCGCCAGCAGCTTGGGGCAGGGTGCAACTAATGAAAAACTGTTTTTT
.,TRBJ1-3,TRBV7-2,13,.,CASSVNSGNTIYF,TGTGCCAGCAGCGTCAACTCTGGAAACACCATATATTTT
medium-sized,TRBJ2-6,TRBV6-2/TRBV6-3,14,.,CASSYNSGANVLTF,TGTGCCAGCAGTTACAACTCTGGGGCCAACGTCCTGACTTTC
.,TRBJ2-7,TRBV5-1,13,.,CASSLGSTYEQYF,TGCGCCAGCAGCTTGGGCAGCACCTACGAGCAGTACTTC
few,TRBJ2-7,TRBV5-4,14,TRBD1,CASSLWGQGDEQYF,TGTGCCAGCAGCTTGTGGGGACAGGGCGACGAGCAGTACTTC
.,TRBJ2-3,TRBV9,14,.,CASSVVLGTDTQYF,TGTGCCAGCAGCGTAGTTTTGGGCACAGATACGCAGTATTTT
once,TRBJ2-5,TRBV4-2,14,.,CASSQDGRDETQYF,TGTGCCAGCAGCCAAGATGGGCGGGATGAGACCCAGTACTTC
.,TRBJ1-1,TRBV7-3,14,.,CASSRGGANTEAFF,TGTGCCAGCTCCCGGGGGGGCGCGAACACTGAAGCTTTCTTT
.,TRBJ2-1,TRBV27,18,TRBD1,CASRLLYAGQGRYNEQFF,TGTGCCAGCAGGCTCCTCTATGCAGGACAGGGCCGCTACAATGAGCAGTTCTTC
.,TRBJ1-5,TRBV10-3,15,TRBD1,CAIKRGPDRGQPQHF,TGTGCCATCAAAAGGGGTCCGGACAGGGGTCAGCCCCAGCATTTT
.,TRBJ1-6,TRBV28,18,.,CASSTWPKGRTIGSPLHF,TGTGCCAGCAGCACTTGGCCTAAGGGCCGTACCATCGGTTCACCCCTCCACTTT
.,TRBJ2-2,TRBV10-3,16,TRBD1,CAISKDRPPNTGELFF,TGTGCCATCAGCAAGGACAGGCCTCCGAACACCGGGGAGCTGTTTTTT
.,TRBJ1-6,TRBV30,14,.,CAWSVRGNNSPLHF,TGTGCCTGGAGTGTACGAGGGAATAATTCACCCCTCCACTTT
.,TRBJ1-1,TRBV30,12,.,CAGGRGNTEAFF,TGTGCCGGGGGGCGGGGGAACACTGAAGCTTTCTTT
.,TRBJ2-7,TRBV6-5,13,TRBD1,CAGKGQTTGGQYF,TGTGCCGGTAAGGGACAGACTACCGGTGGGCAGTACTTC
.,TRBJ2-1,TRBV5-1,14,.,CASSEDPGDNEQFF,TGCGCCAGCAGCGAGGATCCGGGTGATAATGAGCAGTTCTTC
.,TRBJ1-6,TRBV7-3,15,.,CASSLRTGLDSPLHF,TGTGCCAGCAGCTTACGGACGGGATTAGATTCACCCCTCCACTTT
.,TRBJ1-1,TRBV7-3,14,.,CASSLTTGATEAFF,TGTGCCAGCAGCTTAACGACAGGAGCTACTGAAGCTTTCTTT
.,TRBJ2-2,TRBV6-5,14,.,CASEGTRVTGELFF,TGTGCCAGCGAGGGAACTCGCGTCACCGGGGAGCTGTTTTTT
.,TRBJ1-2,TRBV4-1,17,.,CASSQGGQGASYYGYTF,TGCGCCAGCAGCCAGGGAGGGCAGGGAGCCTCTTACTATGGCTACACCTTC
.,TRBJ1-1,TRBV9,14,.,CASSSRLGAPEAFF,TGTGCCAGCAGCTCCCGTCTCGGCGCCCCTGAAGCTTTCTTT
.,TRBJ1-2,TRBV6-4,15,.,CASRVHFQPPGGYTF,TGTGCCAGCAGAGTCCATTTTCAGCCGCCAGGCGGCTACACCTTC
.,TRBJ2-5,TRBV5-6,14,.,CASSLGRPEETQYF,TGTGCCAGCAGCTTGGGCAGACCAGAAGAGACCCAGTACTTC
.,TRBJ1-6,TRBV6-1,15,.,CASSEAKFYNSPLHF,TGTGCCAGCAGTGAAGCTAAGTTCTATAATTCACCCCTCCACTTT
.,TRBJ1-6,TRBV27,15,.,CASSPRFKISSPLHF,TGTGCCAGCAGTCCTCGGTTCAAAATTAGCTCACCCCTCCACTTT
.,TRBJ2-5,TRBV29-1,13,.,CSVEGDGGETQYF,TGCAGCGTTGAAGGGGACGGGGGAGAGACCCAGTACTTC
.,TRBJ2-2,TRBV28,18,TRBD1,CASSRNLGTGGAEGELFF,TGTGCCAGCAGTCGGAACCTGGGGACAGGGGGTGCTGAAGGGGAGCTGTTTTTT